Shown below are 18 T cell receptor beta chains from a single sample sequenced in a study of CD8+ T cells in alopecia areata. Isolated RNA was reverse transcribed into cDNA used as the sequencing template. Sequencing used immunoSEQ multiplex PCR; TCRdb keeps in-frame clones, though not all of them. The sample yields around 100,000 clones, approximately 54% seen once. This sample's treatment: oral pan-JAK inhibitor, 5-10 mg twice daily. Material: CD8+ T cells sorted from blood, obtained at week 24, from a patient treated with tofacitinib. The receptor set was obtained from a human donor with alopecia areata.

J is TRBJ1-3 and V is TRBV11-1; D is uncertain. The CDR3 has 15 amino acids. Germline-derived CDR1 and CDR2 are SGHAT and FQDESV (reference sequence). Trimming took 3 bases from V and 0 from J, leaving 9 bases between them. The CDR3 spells CASSFGPNSGNTIYF. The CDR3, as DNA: TGTGCCAGCAGCTTCGGACCGAACTCTGGAAACACCATATATTTT.

CDR3 sequence: CASSRGLHQHF. CDR3 in DNA: TGTGCCAGTAGTAGGGGGTTACACCAGCATTTT. The chain uses TRBV19 and TRBJ1-5; a possible D gene is TRBD1 (5 bases). Trimming took off 4 bases at V and 12 bases at J, with 10 bases between the two ends. This CDR3 has 11 amino acids. Per germline, CDR1 LNHDA and CDR2 SQIVND (reference sequence). Complete variable domain (other parts from reference TRBV19 and TRBJ1-5): DGGITQSPKYLFRKEGQNVTLSCEQNLNHDAMYWYRQDPGQGLRLIYYSQIVNDFQKGDIAEGYSVSREKKESFPLTVTSAQKNPTAFYLCASSRGLHQHFGDGTRLSIL.

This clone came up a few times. CDR3 sequence: CASSLVGGIYGYTF. The CDR3 nucleotides are TGTGCCAGCAGCTTAGTGGGGGGCATCTATGGCTACACCTTC. The chain joins TRBV11-2 to TRBJ1-2, with D possibly matching TRBD1 (6 bases). Per germline, CDR1 SGHAT and CDR2 FQNNGV. The CDR3 has 14 residues. Trimming stripped 1 base from V and 4 bases from J, with 10 bases between.

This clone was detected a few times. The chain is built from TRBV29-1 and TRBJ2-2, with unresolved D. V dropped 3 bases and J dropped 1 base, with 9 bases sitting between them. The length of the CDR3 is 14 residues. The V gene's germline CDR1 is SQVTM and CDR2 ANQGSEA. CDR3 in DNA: TGCAGCGTTGAGTTTCGACTGAACACCGGGGAGCTGTTTTTT. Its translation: CSVEFRLNTGELFF.

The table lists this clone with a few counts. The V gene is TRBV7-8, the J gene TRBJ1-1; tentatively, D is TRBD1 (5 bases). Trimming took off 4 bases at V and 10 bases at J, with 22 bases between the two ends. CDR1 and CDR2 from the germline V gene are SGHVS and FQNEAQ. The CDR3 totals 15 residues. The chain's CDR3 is CASSSQGRNPMGAFF. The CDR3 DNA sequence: TGTGCCAGCAGCTCCCAGGGACGGAATCCGATGGGAGCTTTCTTT.

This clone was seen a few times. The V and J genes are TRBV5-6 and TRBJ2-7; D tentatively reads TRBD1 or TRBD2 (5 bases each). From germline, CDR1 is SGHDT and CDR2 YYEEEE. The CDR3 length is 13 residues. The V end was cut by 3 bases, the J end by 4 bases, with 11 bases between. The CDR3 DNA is TGTGCCAGCAGCTGGCTAGGGGAGTACGAGCAGTACTTC. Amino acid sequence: CASSWLGEYEQYF.

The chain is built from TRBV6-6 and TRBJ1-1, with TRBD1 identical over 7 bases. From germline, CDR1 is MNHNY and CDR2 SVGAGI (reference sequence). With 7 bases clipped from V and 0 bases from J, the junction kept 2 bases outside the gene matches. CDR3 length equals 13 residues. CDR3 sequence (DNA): TGTGCCAGCATTCAGGGGGTGAACACTGAAGCTTTCTTT. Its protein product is CASIQGVNTEAFF.

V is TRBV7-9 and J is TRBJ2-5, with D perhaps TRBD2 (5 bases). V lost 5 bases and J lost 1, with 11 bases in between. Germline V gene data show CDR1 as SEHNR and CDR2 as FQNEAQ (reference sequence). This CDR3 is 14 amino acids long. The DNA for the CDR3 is TGTGCCAGCAGCCCGGGGTCCGCCCAAGAGACCCAGTACTTC. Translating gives CASSPGSAQETQYF.

CDR3 protein: CASSADSVNYGYTF. The CDR3 DNA follows: TGTGCCAGCAGTGCGGACAGCGTTAACTATGGCTACACCTTC. The chain combines TRBV6-5 with TRBJ1-2; possibly TRBD1 for D (6 bases). Trimming stripped 5 bases from V and 1 base from J, with 11 bases between. From germline, CDR1 is MNHEY and CDR2 SVGAGI. This CDR3 is 14 amino acids long.

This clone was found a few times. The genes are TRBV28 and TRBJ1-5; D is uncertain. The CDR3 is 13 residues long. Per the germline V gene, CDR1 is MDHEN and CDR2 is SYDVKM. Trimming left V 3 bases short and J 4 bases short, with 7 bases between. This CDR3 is CASSFLGNQPQHF. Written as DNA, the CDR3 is TGTGCCAGCAGTTTTCTGGGGAATCAGCCCCAGCATTTT.

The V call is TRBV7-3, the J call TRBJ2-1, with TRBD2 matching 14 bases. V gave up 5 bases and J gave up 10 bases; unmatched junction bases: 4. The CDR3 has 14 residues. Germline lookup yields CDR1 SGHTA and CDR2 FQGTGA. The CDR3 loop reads CASSPGLAGVEQFF. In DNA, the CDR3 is TGTGCCAGCAGCCCGGGACTAGCGGGGGTGGAGCAGTTCTTC. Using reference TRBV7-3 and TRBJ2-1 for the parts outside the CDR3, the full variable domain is GAGVSQTPSNKVTEKGKYVELRCDPISGHTALYWYRQSLGQGPEFLIYFQGTGAADDSGLPNDRFFAVRPEGSVSTLKIQRTERGDSAVYLCASSPGLAGVEQFFGPGTRLTVL.

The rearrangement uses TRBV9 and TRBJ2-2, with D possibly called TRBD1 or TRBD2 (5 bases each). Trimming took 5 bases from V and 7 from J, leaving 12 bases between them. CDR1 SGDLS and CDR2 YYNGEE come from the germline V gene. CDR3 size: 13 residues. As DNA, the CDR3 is TGTGCCAGCAGGGGACCCCTAGGCGGGGAGCTGTTTTTT. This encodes CASRGPLGGELFF.

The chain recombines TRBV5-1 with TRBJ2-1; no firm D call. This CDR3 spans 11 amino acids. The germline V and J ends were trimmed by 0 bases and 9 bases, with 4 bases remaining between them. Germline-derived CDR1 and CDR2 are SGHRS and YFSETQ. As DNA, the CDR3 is TGCGCCAGCAGCTTGGCGGGTGAGCAGTTCTTC. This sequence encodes CASSLAGEQFF.

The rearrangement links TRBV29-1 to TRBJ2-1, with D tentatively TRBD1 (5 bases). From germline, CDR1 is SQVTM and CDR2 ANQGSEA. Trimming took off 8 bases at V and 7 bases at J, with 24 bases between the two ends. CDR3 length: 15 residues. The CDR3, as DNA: TGCAGCTCCCGAGGTGGACAATCAAACGAGAATGAGCAGTTCTTC. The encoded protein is CSSRGGQSNENEQFF.

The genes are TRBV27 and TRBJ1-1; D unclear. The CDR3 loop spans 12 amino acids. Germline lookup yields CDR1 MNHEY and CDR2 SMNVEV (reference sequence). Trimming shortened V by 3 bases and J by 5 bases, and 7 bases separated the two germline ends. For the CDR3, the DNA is TGTGCCAGCAGTTTCATAGGGACTGAAGCTTTCTTT. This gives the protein CASSFIGTEAFF.

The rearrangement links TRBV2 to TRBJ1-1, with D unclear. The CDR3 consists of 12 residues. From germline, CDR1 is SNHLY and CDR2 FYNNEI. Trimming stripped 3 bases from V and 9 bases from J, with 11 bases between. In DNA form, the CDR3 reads TGTGCCAGCAGTGATCGCAGGACCCAAGCTTTCTTT. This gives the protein CASSDRRTQAFF. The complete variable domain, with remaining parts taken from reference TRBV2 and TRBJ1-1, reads EPEVTQTPSHQVTQMGQEVILRCVPISNHLYFYWYRQILGQKVEFLVSFYNNEISEKSEIFDDQFSVERPDGSNFTLKIRSTKLEDSAMYFCASSDRRTQAFFGQGTRLTVV.

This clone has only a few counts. The CDR3 spells CASSVGTGAYEQYF. CDR3 bases: TGTGCCAGCAGCGTAGGGACAGGAGCCTACGAGCAGTACTTC. J is TRBJ2-7 and V is TRBV7-6, with 8 bases matching TRBD1. Looked up from germline, CDR1 is SGHVS and CDR2 is FNYEAQ. J lost 2 bases, V lost 5 bases, and 5 bases had no gene match. The CDR3 has 14 amino acids.

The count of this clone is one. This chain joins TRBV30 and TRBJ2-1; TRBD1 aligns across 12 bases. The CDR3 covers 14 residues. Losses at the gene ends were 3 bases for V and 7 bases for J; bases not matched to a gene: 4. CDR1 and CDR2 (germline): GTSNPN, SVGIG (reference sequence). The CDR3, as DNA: TGTGCCTGGAGCACGGGACAGGGGGCGAATGAGCAGTTCTTC. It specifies CAWSTGQGANEQFF. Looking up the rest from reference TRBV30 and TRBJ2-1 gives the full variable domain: SQTIHQWPATLVQPVGSPLSLECTVEGTSNPNLYWYRQAAGRGLQLLFYSVGIGQISSEVPQNLSASRPQDRQFILSSKKLLLSDSGFYLCAWSTGQGANEQFFGPGTRLTVL.